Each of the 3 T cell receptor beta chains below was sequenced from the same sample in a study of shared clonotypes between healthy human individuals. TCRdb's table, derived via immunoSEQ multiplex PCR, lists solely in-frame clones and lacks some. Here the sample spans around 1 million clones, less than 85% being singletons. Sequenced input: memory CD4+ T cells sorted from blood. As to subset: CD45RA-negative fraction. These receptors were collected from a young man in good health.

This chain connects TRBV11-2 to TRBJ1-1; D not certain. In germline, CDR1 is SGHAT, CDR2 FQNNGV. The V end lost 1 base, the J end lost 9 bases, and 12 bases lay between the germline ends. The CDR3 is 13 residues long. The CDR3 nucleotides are TGTGCCAGCAGCTTAGGGGATGGTCGGAAAGCTTTCTTT. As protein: CASSLGDGRKAFF.

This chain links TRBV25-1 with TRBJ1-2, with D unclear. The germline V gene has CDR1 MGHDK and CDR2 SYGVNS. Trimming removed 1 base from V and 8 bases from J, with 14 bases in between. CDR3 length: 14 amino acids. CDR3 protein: CASSELTGSRGYTF. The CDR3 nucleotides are TGTGCCAGCAGTGAATTAACGGGCAGTCGGGGCTACACCTTC.

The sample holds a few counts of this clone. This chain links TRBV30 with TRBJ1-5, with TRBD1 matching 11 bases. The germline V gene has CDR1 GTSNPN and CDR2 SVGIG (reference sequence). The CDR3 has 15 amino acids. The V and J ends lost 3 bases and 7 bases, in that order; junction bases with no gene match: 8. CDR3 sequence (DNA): TGTGCCTGGAGAGCCGGACAGGGGGCACGGCAGCCCCAGCATTTT. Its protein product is CAWRAGQGARQPQHF.